The clone carrying this T cell receptor beta chain is a singleton in its sample. The authors' processing: Nucleated cell counts were estimated from reference gene primer amplification. Produced via immunoSEQ multiplex PCR; TCRdb's table is partial and in-frame only. V and J calls and clone size are as listed in that table; D and trimming were resolved from the DNA. The sample shows about 180,000 clones, around 88% of them seen only once. CDR1 is SGHDT, CDR2 YYEEEE, per germline. CDR3 length: 12 residues. V dropped 0 bases and J dropped 7 bases, with 5 bases sitting between them. The entry originates in a study of blood T cell repertoires in COVID-19. Study background: The samples span acute and convalescent COVID-19 from the United States, Italy and Spain. Nucleic acid was either cDNA or gDNA, and it came from T cells, B-cell-depleted T cells, or PBMCs.

This receptor was identified in a woman aged 30 to 39 with acute or convalescent COVID-19. The V call is TRBV5-6, the J call TRBJ1-5, with D unresolved. The sample consisted of peripheral blood. DNA for the CDR3: TGTGCCAGCAGCTTGGCCGGGCAGCCCCAGCATTTT. It encodes CASSLAGQPQHF.